This record concerns one TCR beta chain sequence. Antigen unknown. The sample belongs to a study of T-cell memory formation after mild COVID-19. Across the study: Each donor largely had its own TCR clusters.

Study-wide results and caveats: For contracting clones, CD4+ ones sat mainly in CM and EM, CD8+ in EMRA. That cross-reactive memory joined was suggested by some responding clones appearing in pre-infection memory. Clones that got smaller from day 15 to 85 had even CD4/CD8, while clones growing later tipped toward CD4+.

Using its own MiXCR run on the 5' RACE reads, TCRdb lists one record per CDR3 protein. The sample holds 280,000 or so distinct CDR3 sequences, around 8% seen once. The germline gives CDR1 SGHRS, CDR2 YFSETQ. The CDR3 loop spans 16 amino acids. Trimming cost V 2 bases and J 1 base, with 16 bases left between them. Specimen: PBMCs or a T cell subset sorted from them (not recorded which). V gene TRBV5-1 combines with J gene TRBJ2-7, with unresolved D. This receptor was obtained from a man aged 18 to 29 who had mild COVID-19 (a few samples of this study predate the infection). Cell type and time point are not known. CDR3 protein: CASSFPDCRDSYEQYV. In nucleotides, the CDR3 is TGCGCCAGCAGCTTCCCAGACTGCCGAGATTCCTACGAGCAGTACGTC.